Shown below are 25 T cell receptor beta chains from a single sample sequenced in a study of identifying expanded T cells in peripheral blood. Measured with immunoSEQ multiplex PCR; TCRdb has only the in-frame clones, and not every one. The sample contains tens of thousands of clones, about 89% of which appear only once. The sample consisted of blood. The source is a person aged 18 to 69 in good health.

The chain carries TRBV28 and TRBJ2-7, with 7 bases matching TRBD1. After removal of 6 bases from V and 6 bases from J, the junction contained 11 bases not matched to a gene. This CDR3 spans 14 amino acids. CDR1 and CDR2 from the germline V gene are MDHEN and SYDVKM. For the CDR3, the DNA is TGTGCCAGCAGACACACAGGGGTGGGGAGCGAGCAGTACTTC. This encodes CASRHTGVGSEQYF. Full variable domain (missing parts from reference TRBV28 and TRBJ2-7): DVKVTQSSRYLVKRTGEKVFLECVQDMDHENMFWYRQDPGLGLRLIYFSYDVKMKEKGDIPEGYSVSREKKERFSLILESASTNQTSMYLCASRHTGVGSEQYFGPGTRLTVT.

The V call is TRBV7-9, the J call TRBJ1-2, with D possibly matching TRBD1 (5 bases). The CDR3 totals 12 residues. The germline V gene has CDR1 SEHNR and CDR2 FQNEAQ (reference sequence). V gave up 3 bases and J gave up 6 bases, with 8 bases separating them. The CDR3 DNA reads as TGTGCCAGCAGCTTTGTAGGGGATGGCTACACCTTC. Amino acids: CASSFVGDGYTF.

The rearrangement joins TRBV4-3 to TRBJ2-5; tentatively, D is TRBD1 (6 bases). Trimming removed 5 bases at V and 3 bases at J, with 22 bases between. This CDR3 region has 17 residues. CDR1 and CDR2 from the germline V gene are LGHNA and YSLEER. In DNA form, the CDR3 reads TGCGCCAGCAGCAGTAACGTACAGGGCACGATCAAAGAGACCCAGTACTTC. It codes for CASSSNVQGTIKETQYF.

The chain couples TRBV11-2 to TRBJ1-1; TRBD1 is a possible D gene (6 bases). Germline lookup yields CDR1 SGHAT and CDR2 FQNNGV. The ends were cut back, 5 bases at V and 2 bases at J, with 15 bases in the middle. CDR3 length equals 15 residues. CDR3 region: CASSQESGGNTEAFF. The CDR3 DNA is TGTGCCAGCAGCCAAGAGTCCGGGGGCAACACTGAAGCTTTCTTT.

In its sample, this clone was seen once. In DNA, the CDR3 is TGTGCCAGCAGTTCCGGACAGGGGAACGGCTACACCTTC. Translation gives CASSSGQGNGYTF. This rearrangement joins TRBV27 to TRBJ1-2; 9 bases align to TRBD1. The germline CDR1 and CDR2 sequences are MNHEY and SMNVEV (reference sequence). V shed 4 bases and J 8 bases; nucleotides not matched to a gene: 5. CDR3 length: 13 amino acids.

The chain links TRBV7-2 to TRBJ1-3, with a possible D match to TRBD1 (6 bases). CDR3 length equals 15 residues. Trimming cost V 1 base and J 6 bases, with 13 bases left between them. Looked up from germline, CDR1 is SGHTA and CDR2 is FQGNSA. The CDR3: CASSLVSGVANTIYF. For the CDR3, the DNA is TGTGCCAGCAGCTTAGTATCAGGGGTTGCAAACACCATATATTTT.

The rearrangement joins TRBV19 to TRBJ1-5; D is perhaps TRBD1 (6 bases). V dropped 9 bases and J dropped 5 bases, with 14 bases sitting between them. Germline V gene sequence: CDR1 LNHDA, CDR2 SQIVND (reference sequence). CDR3 length: 13 amino acids. The DNA for the CDR3 is TGTGCCAGCGGAGACAGGAGCGATCAGCCCCAGCATTTT. It codes for CASGDRSDQPQHF.

The chain employs TRBV12-1 and TRBJ2-3; TRBD2 is the table's D call, not checked against the DNA. TRBV12-1 is described as a pseudogene. The CDR3 sequence is 15 residues long. The CDR3 nucleotides are TGTGCCAGCAGCCCCCTGCGGGGGGGCACAGATACGCAGTATTTT. This sequence encodes CASSPLRGGTDTQYF.

In DNA form, the CDR3 reads TGTGCCAGCTCATCACCCGGGACAGGGATTGAAAAACTGTTTTTT. Encoded protein: CASSSPGTGIEKLFF. The chain combines TRBV28 with TRBJ1-4, with TRBD1 matching over 9 bases. CDR3 length: 15 residues. Germline V gene sequence: CDR1 MDHEN, CDR2 SYDVKM. Trimming at V came to 8 bases and at J to 7 bases, leaving 11 bases not matched to a gene.

The chain uses TRBV15 and TRBJ1-1; maybe TRBD1 (5 bases). CDR1 and CDR2 (germline): LNHNV, YYDKDF (reference sequence). V lost 0 bases and J 3 bases, leaving 11 bases between the germline ends. This CDR3 region has 15 residues. CDR3 bases: TGTGCCACCAGCAGAGATGCAGGGCTGGACACTGAAGCTTTCTTT. Protein sequence: CATSRDAGLDTEAFF.

In its sample, this clone was seen a few times. V usage is TRBV18 and J usage is TRBJ2-2; D call uncertain. The V gene's germline CDR1 is KGHSH and CDR2 LQKENI. The V end was cut by 2 bases, the J end by 4 bases, with 5 bases between. This CDR3 comprises 13 residues. The CDR3 protein is CASSPGFTGELFF. In DNA, the CDR3 is TGTGCCAGCTCACCAGGGTTCACCGGGGAGCTGTTTTTT.

This chain joins TRBV30 and TRBJ2-2; 7 positions agree with TRBD2. Losses at the gene ends were 4 bases for V and 2 bases for J; bases not matched to a gene: 4. Germline V gene sequence: CDR1 GTSNPN, CDR2 SVGIG (reference sequence). The CDR3 loop spans 14 amino acids. The CDR3 loop reads CAWIRGSNTGELFF. The CDR3 region has the DNA TGTGCCTGGATTCGCGGGAGTAACACCGGGGAGCTGTTTTTT.

The V and J genes are TRBV2 and TRBJ2-1; 11 nucleotides match TRBD2. Germline-derived CDR1 and CDR2 are SNHLY and FYNNEI. The V segment lost 5 bases and the J segment 4 bases; nucleotides outside the gene matches: 4. CDR3 length: 15 amino acids. CDR3 in DNA: TGTGCCAGCAGTCCTCGACTAGCGGGATACAATGAGCAGTTCTTC. Protein sequence: CASSPRLAGYNEQFF.

The V and J genes are TRBV19 and TRBJ2-2, with 14 positions matching TRBD2. Germline assignment: CDR1 LNHDA and CDR2 SQIVND (reference sequence). The CDR3 totals 16 residues. With V trimmed by 7 bases and J by 4 bases, 5 bases remained unmatched. CDR3: CASTRLAGGSTGELFF. For the CDR3, the DNA is TGTGCCAGTACTCGACTAGCGGGGGGGTCCACCGGGGAGCTGTTTTTT. The full variable domain, with the rest looked up from reference TRBV19 and TRBJ2-2, is DGGITQSPKYLFRKEGQNVTLSCEQNLNHDAMYWYRQDPGQGLRLIYYSQIVNDFQKGDIAEGYSVSREKKESFPLTVTSAQKNPTAFYLCASTRLAGGSTGELFFGEGSRLTVL.

This clone was seen only once. The rearrangement links TRBV4-1 to TRBJ2-3; D unclear. CDR1 and CDR2 from the germline V gene are MGHRA and YSYEKL. V dropped 0 bases and J dropped 2 bases, with 3 bases sitting between them. This CDR3 has 13 residues. CDR3 nucleotide sequence: TGCGCCAGCAGCCAAGAGATCACAGATACGCAGTATTTT. Amino acid sequence: CASSQEITDTQYF.

The rearrangement links TRBV12-1 to TRBJ2-1; the tabulated D call, TRBD2, remains unverified against the DNA. TRBV12-1 is a known pseudogene. CDR3 size: 17 residues. The CDR3 loop reads CASSFRLGGRRSNEQFF. Here the CDR3 DNA reads TGTGCCAGCAGCTTTAGACTAGGCGGGAGGAGGTCGAATGAGCAGTTCTTC.

Notes on this clone: This same CDR3 is encoded by further DNA sequences in the sample. The V and J genes are TRBV19 and TRBJ1-3; 8 bases match TRBD1. J lost 5 bases, V lost 4 bases, and 4 bases had no gene match. Germline lookup yields CDR1 LNHDA and CDR2 SQIVND (reference sequence). The CDR3 contains 14 residues. The CDR3 sequence is CASSNQGARNTIYF. The CDR3 DNA reads as TGTGCCAGTAGTAACCAGGGGGCGAGAAACACCATATATTTT.

CDR3 amino acids: CSVKSSLNTEAFF. The CDR3 DNA is TGCAGCGTTAAGTCATCCTTGAACACTGAAGCTTTCTTT. The chain recombines TRBV29-1 with TRBJ1-1; D remains ambiguous. V was shortened by 5 bases and J by 0 bases, with 10 bases between the two germline ends. Germline V gives CDR1 SQVTM, CDR2 ANQGSEA. The CDR3 has 13 residues.

The rearrangement joins TRBV7-4 to TRBJ2-3; D is uncertain. Trimming took off 4 bases at V and 1 base at J, with 9 bases between the two ends. The CDR3 runs 14 residues. The V gene's germline CDR1 is SGHVT and CDR2 SQSDAQ. The DNA of the CDR3 is TGTGCCAGCAGCTCTGCCGGCCGCACAGATACGCAGTATTTT. This codes for CASSSAGRTDTQYF.

CDR3 DNA sequence: TGTGCCAGCAGCTTAGACACCTTATTTATGGGCTACACCTTC. Translated, it gives CASSLDTLFMGYTF. The genes are TRBV7-9 and TRBJ1-2; D is undetermined. The V gene lost 1 base and the J gene lost 8 bases, with 14 bases spanning the gap. The CDR3 runs to 14 residues. Germline CDR1 and CDR2: SEHNR and FQNEAQ (reference sequence).

The genes are TRBV9 and TRBJ1-2; maybe TRBD1 (5 bases). Germline V gene lookup returns CDR1 SGDLS and CDR2 YYNGEE. V gave up 0 bases and J gave up 8 bases, with 11 bases separating them. This CDR3 has 13 amino acids. CDR3 DNA sequence: TGTGCCAGCAGCGTAGGCAGGGAACGAGGCTACACCTTC. It codes for CASSVGRERGYTF.

The genes are TRBV30 and TRBJ2-3; D remains ambiguous. The ends were cut back, 2 bases at V and 6 bases at J, with 12 bases in the middle. From germline, CDR1 is GTSNPN and CDR2 SVGIG (reference sequence). This CDR3 comprises 13 residues. The chain's CDR3 is CAWSHMGGDTQYF. The CDR3 region has the DNA TGTGCCTGGAGTCACATGGGTGGGGATACGCAGTATTTT.

This chain uses TRBV7-8 with TRBJ1-5; the D is unclear. Germline assignment: CDR1 SGHVS and CDR2 FQNEAQ. V was clipped by 1 base and J by 7 bases, with 8 bases between them. The CDR3 is 13 residues long. The CDR3, as DNA: TGTGCCAGCAGCTTAGGGACTAGCCAGCCCCAGCATTTT. The encoded protein is CASSLGTSQPQHF.

The DNA for the CDR3 is TGTGCCAGCAGTGAATCAGGCTCTGGAAACACCATATATTTT. Translation: CASSESGSGNTIYF. This rearrangement joins TRBV6-1 to TRBJ1-3; D gene ambiguous. Germline V gene sequence: CDR1 MNHNS, CDR2 SASEGT. Trimming removed 2 bases at V and 0 bases at J, with 5 bases between. The CDR3 covers 14 residues.

The CDR3 loop is CASSFRQAYEQYF. The CDR3 DNA sequence: TGTGCCAGCAGTTTTAGACAGGCCTACGAGCAGTACTTC. The genes are TRBV27 and TRBJ2-7, with D possibly TRBD1 on 6 matching bases. The germline V and J ends were trimmed by 3 bases and 2 bases, with 8 bases remaining between them. The CDR3 is 13 amino acids. Germline-derived CDR1 and CDR2 are MNHEY and SMNVEV (reference sequence).